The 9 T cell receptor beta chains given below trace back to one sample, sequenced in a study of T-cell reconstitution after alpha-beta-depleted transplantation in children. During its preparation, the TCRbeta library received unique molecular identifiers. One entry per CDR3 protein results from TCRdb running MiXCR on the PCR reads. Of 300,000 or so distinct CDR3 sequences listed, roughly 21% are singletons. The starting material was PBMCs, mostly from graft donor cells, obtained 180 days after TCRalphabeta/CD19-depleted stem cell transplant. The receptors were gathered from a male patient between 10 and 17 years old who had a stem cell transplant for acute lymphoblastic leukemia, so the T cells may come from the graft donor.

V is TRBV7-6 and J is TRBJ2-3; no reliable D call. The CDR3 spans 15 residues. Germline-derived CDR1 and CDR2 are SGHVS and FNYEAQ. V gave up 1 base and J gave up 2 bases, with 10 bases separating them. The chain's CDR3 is CASSLEFSLTDTQYF. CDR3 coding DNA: TGTGCCAGCAGCTTAGAATTTAGTCTCACAGATACGCAGTATTTT.

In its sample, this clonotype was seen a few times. The CDR3 region is CASSLPDREGRYEQYF. The CDR3 DNA is TGCGCCAGCAGCCTCCCGGACAGGGAAGGTCGGTACGAGCAGTACTTC. This chain links TRBV5-1 with TRBJ2-7; 8 bases agree with TRBD1. The germline V gene encodes CDR1 SGHRS and CDR2 YFSETQ. The CDR3 is 16 amino acids. Unmatched junction bases numbered 13, after V lost 4 bases and J lost 4 bases.

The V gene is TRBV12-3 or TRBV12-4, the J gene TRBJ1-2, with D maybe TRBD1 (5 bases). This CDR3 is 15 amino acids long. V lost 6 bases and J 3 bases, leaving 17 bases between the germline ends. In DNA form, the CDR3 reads TGTGCCAGCAGCCCCGAGCCCCAGGGCTACTATGGCTACACCTTC. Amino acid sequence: CASSPEPQGYYGYTF.

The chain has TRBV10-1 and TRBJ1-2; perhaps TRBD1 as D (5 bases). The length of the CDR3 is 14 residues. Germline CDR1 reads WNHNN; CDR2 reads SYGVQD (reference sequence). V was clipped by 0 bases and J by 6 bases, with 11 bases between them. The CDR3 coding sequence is TGCGCCAGCAGTGAGTCGACACAGGTGGATGGCTACACCTTC. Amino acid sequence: CASSESTQVDGYTF.

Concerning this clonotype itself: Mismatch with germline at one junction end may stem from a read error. CDR3 loop: CAITERLGGNEQFF. The CDR3 nucleotides are TGTGCCATCACTGAGCGGCTAGGGGGCAATGAGCAGTTCTTC. The chain carries TRBV10-3 and TRBJ2-1; a possible D gene is TRBD1 (6 bases). Germline V gene data show CDR1 as ENHRY and CDR2 as SYGVKD. The CDR3 is 14 amino acids.

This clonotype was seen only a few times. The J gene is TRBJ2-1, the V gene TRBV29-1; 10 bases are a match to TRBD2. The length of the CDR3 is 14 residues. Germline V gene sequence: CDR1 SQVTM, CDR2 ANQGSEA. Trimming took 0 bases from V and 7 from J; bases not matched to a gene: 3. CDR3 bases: TGCAGCGTTGAAGATAGCGGGAGGCGGAATGAGCAGTTCTTC. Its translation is CSVEDSGRRNEQFF.

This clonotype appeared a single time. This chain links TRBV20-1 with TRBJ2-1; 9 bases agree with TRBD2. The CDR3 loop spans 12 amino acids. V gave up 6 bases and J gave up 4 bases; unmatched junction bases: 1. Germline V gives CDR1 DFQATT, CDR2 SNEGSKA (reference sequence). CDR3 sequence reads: CSAGLAYNEQFF. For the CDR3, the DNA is TGCAGTGCGGGACTAGCTTACAATGAGCAGTTCTTC.

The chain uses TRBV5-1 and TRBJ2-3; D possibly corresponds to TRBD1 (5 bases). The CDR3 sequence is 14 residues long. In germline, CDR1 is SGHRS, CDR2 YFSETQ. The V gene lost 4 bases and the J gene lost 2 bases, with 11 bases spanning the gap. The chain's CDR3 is CASSLGQPTDTQYF. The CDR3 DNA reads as TGCGCCAGCAGCCTGGGGCAGCCCACAGATACGCAGTATTTT.

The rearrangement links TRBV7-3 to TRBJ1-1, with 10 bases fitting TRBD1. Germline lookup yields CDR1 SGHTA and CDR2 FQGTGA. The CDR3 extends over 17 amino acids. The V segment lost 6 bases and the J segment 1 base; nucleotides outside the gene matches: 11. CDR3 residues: CASSSEADRGENTEAFF. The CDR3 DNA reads TGTGCCAGCAGTTCTGAAGCGGACAGGGGGGAGAACACTGAAGCTTTCTTT.